The rows below give T cell receptor beta chains drawn from one sample of a study of cytomegalovirus exposure and HLA in healthy donors. The repertoire was sequenced with immunoSEQ multiplex PCR; TCRdb's copy has only in-frame clones and lacks some. The sample has roughly 100,000 clones; about 83% are singletons. Sequenced input: PBMCs. The receptors here all came from a female donor in good health and CMV-seropositive. Both conserved end residues are part of each CDR3. The D gene is left open where the match is weak. A clone size is listed for some rows: how often the clone was seen (once, few, many), or a class if it is expanded.

- | TRBJ1-4 | - | TRBV6-4 | 14 | TGTGCCAGCATCAAGGGGGTCCCTAATGAAAAACTGTTTTTT | CASIKGVPNEKLFF
- | TRBJ1-2 | - | TRBV9 | 14 | TGTGCCAGCAGAAACACCGGGTCCAGCTATGGCTACACCTTC | CASRNTGSSYGYTF
- | TRBJ1-4 | - | TRBV18 | 15 | TGTGCCAGCTCAACGTCGGGGTCAACTAATGAAAAACTGTTTTTT | CASSTSGSTNEKLFF
- | TRBJ2-5 | - | TRBV7-9 | 14 | TGTGCCAGCAGCGCCCGCACAGAGGGAGAGACCCAGTACTTC | CASSARTEGETQYF
- | TRBJ2-5 | - | TRBV29-1 | 13 | TGCAGCGTTGAAGGTATTAGCGCCGAGACCCAGTACTTC | CSVEGISAETQYF
once | TRBJ2-2 | TRBD2 | TRBV7-9 | 14 | TGTGCCAGCAGCCCCGACGGGAGGGCCGGGGAGCTGTTTTTT | CASSPDGRAGELFF
- | TRBJ1-1 | - | TRBV20-1 | 11 | TGCAGTGTACAGAGGAACACTGAAGCTTTCTTT | CSVQRNTEAFF
- | TRBJ2-1 | - | TRBV5-6 | 13 | TGTGCCAGCAGCCGAGGGACATCCAATGAGCAGTTCTTC | CASSRGTSNEQFF
- | TRBJ2-4 | TRBD1 | TRBV6-6 | 15 | TGTGCCAGCAGTCCTACGACAGGGGGCTCAAACATTCAGTACTTC | CASSPTTGGSNIQYF
- | TRBJ2-5 | - | TRBV7-2 | 14 | TGTGCCAGCAGCGTTAACAGGGCCAGAGAGACCCAGTACTTC | CASSVNRARETQYF
- | TRBJ2-2 | - | TRBV19 | 20 | TGTGCCAGTAGTATAGATAGAGCCCCCTCACGGAGGACCAACACCGGGGAGCTGTTTTTT | CASSIDRAPSRRTNTGELFF
- | TRBJ1-4 | TRBD1 | TRBV19 | 18 | TGTGCCAGTAGTATAGATCGGGGACAGGATCCAACTAATGAAAAACTGTTTTTT | CASSIDRGQDPTNEKLFF
- | TRBJ2-3 | - | TRBV11-2 | 14 | TGTGCCAGCAGCACCATCGCGGCCACAGATACGCAGTATTTT | CASSTIAATDTQYF
- | TRBJ2-7 | TRBD2 | TRBV29-1 | 16 | TGCAGCGTGAAACCAGGGGCCGCCGGGGGGGGCTACGAGCAGTACTTC | CSVKPGAAGGGYEQYF
- | TRBJ2-7 | TRBD1 | TRBV19 | 16 | TGTGCCAGTAGTATAAATCTCGGACAGGGGTTCTACGAGCAGTACTTC | CASSINLGQGFYEQYF
- | TRBJ2-5 | TRBD1 | TRBV4-2 | 15 | TGTGCCAGCAGCCAAGGGGACAGTGACCAAGAGACCCAGTACTTC | CASSQGDSDQETQYF